These 5 T cell receptor beta chains share one sample of origin, sequenced in a study of beta chain features in type 1 diabetes. Findings of the study overall: Moderately but significantly shorter TCRB CDR3s were found in Type 1 diabetes patients in all four CD4+ subsets.

Their cognate antigens are unknown. The isolated RNA, all of it, was reverse transcribed, so expressed TCRB transcripts were what got sequenced. Sequencing was performed with immunoSEQ multiplex PCR; in TCRdb, only in-frame clones are kept and a portion is missing. This sample has about 390,000 clones, with over 8.5% found just once. Sequencing used central memory CD4+ T cells from blood. Source of these receptors: a man aged 25-45 years with type 1 diabetes.

This chain uses TRBV7-9 with TRBJ1-1, with a tentative D call TRBD1 (5 bases). Germline CDR1 is SEHNR and CDR2 is FQNEAQ (reference sequence). Trimming stripped 5 bases from V and 0 bases from J, with 10 bases between. CDR3 length: 14 residues. The CDR3 here is CASSQDILNTEAFF. The CDR3 nucleotides read TGTGCCAGCAGCCAGGACATTCTGAACACTGAAGCTTTCTTT.

The table lists this clone with a few counts. The chain uses TRBV6-6 and TRBJ2-7, with D unclear. Germline lookup yields CDR1 MNHNY and CDR2 SVGAGI (reference sequence). CDR3 length: 13 residues. Deletions cut 7 bases from V and 5 bases from J, with 15 bases between. The CDR3 sequence: CASKDQYSDEQYF. CDR3 coding DNA: TGTGCCAGCAAGGATCAATACTCGGACGAGCAGTACTTC.

This clone has just a few counts. V gene TRBV6-5 combines with J gene TRBJ2-1; D not certain. With 6 bases removed from V and 4 bases from J, the gap between germline ends came to 13 bases. The germline V gene has CDR1 MNHEY and CDR2 SVGAGI. This CDR3 spans 14 amino acids. Here the CDR3 reads CASRRSGLYNEQFF. The CDR3 DNA sequence: TGTGCCAGCAGGAGATCAGGTCTTTACAATGAGCAGTTCTTC.

The CDR3 nucleotides read TGTGCCAGCAGTTTGGACTTGTATGGCTACACCTTC. This sequence encodes CASSLDLYGYTF. This sequence joins TRBV28 and TRBJ1-2; D gene unclear. Germline V gives CDR1 MDHEN, CDR2 SYDVKM. Trimming stripped 3 bases from V and 5 bases from J, with 7 bases between. This CDR3 has 12 amino acids.

In DNA, the CDR3 is TGTGCCAGCAGCTTGGAACAGGGCGGAAACATTCAGTACTTC. Residues: CASSLEQGGNIQYF. The chain recombines TRBV5-4 with TRBJ2-4; a possible D gene is TRBD1 (6 bases). The CDR3 has 14 residues. CDR1 and CDR2 from the germline V gene are SGHNT and YYREEE (reference sequence). V lost 0 bases to trimming and J lost 6 bases, with 10 bases between them.